This T cell receptor (beta chain) was identified in a study of blood T cell repertoires in COVID-19. Study-level information: Samples of COVID-19 (acute and convalescent) were obtained from the United States, Italy and Spain.

Cohort 3 recovery required two negative PCRs, clearance, or symptom resolution. Trimming cost V 4 bases and J 3 bases; bases outside gene matches: 4. Germline V gene lookup returns CDR1 SGHTA and CDR2 FQGTGA. The length of the CDR3 is 15 residues. In the original processing: Estimation of nucleated cell counts relied on the amplification of reference gene primers. Using immunoSEQ multiplex PCR, the repertoire was profiled, and TCRdb retains in-frame clones only, with some absent. That table gives V, J and clone size, and the DNA gave D and trimming. Of fewer than 350,000 clones in the sample, around 85% were seen once.

The sequencing input was PBMCs or T cells enriched from blood (not recorded which). The chain uses TRBV7-3 and TRBJ2-3; 10 positions agree with TRBD1. The TCR sequence derives from a woman between 35 and 50 years old who had recovered from COVID-19. CDR3 protein: CASSSGQGNTDTQYF. The CDR3 DNA sequence: TGTGCCAGCAGCTCGGGACAGGGGAATACAGATACGCAGTATTTT.